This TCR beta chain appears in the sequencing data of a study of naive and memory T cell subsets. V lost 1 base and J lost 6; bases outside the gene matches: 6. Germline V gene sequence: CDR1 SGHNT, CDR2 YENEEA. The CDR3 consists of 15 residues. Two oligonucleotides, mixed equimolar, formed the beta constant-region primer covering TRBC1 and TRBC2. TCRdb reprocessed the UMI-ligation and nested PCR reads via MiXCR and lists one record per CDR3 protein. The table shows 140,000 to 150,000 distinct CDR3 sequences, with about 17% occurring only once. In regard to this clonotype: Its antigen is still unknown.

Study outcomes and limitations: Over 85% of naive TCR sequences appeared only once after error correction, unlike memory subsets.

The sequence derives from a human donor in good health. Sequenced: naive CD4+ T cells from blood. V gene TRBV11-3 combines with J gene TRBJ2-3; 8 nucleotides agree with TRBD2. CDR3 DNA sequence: TGTGCCAGCAGCTTAGTAGCGGGGCCGTGGGATACGCAGTATTTT. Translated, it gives CASSLVAGPWDTQYF.